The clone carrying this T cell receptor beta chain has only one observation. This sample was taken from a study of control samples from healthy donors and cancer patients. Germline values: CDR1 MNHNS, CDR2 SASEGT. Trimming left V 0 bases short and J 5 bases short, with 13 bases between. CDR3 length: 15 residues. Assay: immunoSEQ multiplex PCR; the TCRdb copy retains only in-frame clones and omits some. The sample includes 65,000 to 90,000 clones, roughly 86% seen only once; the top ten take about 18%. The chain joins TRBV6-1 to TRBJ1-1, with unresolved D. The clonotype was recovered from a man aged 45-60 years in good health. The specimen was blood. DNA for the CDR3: TGTGCCAGCAGTGAAGCGCTTTTAGGTGTTACTGAAGCTTTCTTT. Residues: CASSEALLGVTEAFF.